This TCR beta chain derives from a study of Tregs in tolerant kidney transplant recipients. Repertoires were generated with immunoSEQ multiplex PCR, while TCRdb's copy carries only in-frame clones and drops some. The sample consists of 55,000 to 75,000 clones, about 89% of them appearing once. Remarks on this clone: As yet, its antigen is unknown.

Related graft donors supplied nonmyeloablative bone marrow transplants, and mixed chimerism was transient. Thawed PBMCs were FACS-sorted into unstimulated CD4+CD25+CD127- regulatory T cells, CD4+CD25- non-regulatory cells, CD4 and CD8 cells. V was shortened by 3 bases and J by 2 bases, with 8 bases between the two germline ends. CDR3 size: 13 residues. Germline V gives CDR1 SGDLS, CDR2 YYNGEE. Study-wide results and caveats: Biological reproducibility was not directly addressed in this study. The small number of patients limits these findings pending further validation. Tregs expanded with activated donor B cells seemed most donor-specific.

Sequenced here: CD4+ T cells from blood (PBMCs), sampled 6 months after the transplant. The receptor's source is a human patient who received a combined kidney and bone marrow transplant. Some T cells may be transferred from the graft donor. V gene TRBV9 combines with J gene TRBJ2-5, with D unclear. CDR3 coding DNA: TGTGCCAGCAGCGGTCCTTTACAAGAGACCCAGTACTTC. It codes for CASSGPLQETQYF.